The source of this TCR beta chain is a study of cytomegalovirus exposure and HLA in healthy donors. General observations from the study: A link between a missense DCLRE1C variant and TCR beta V- and J-gene trimming emerged from a later analysis. In terms of immune exposure information, only CMV serostatus was available. When presence/absence was analysed, sequencing depth was taken to be roughly uniform across donors.

Germline V gene data show CDR1 as SGHTA and CDR2 as FQGNSA. The CDR3 contains 16 residues. V gave up 4 bases and J gave up 6 bases, with 18 bases separating them. A note on this clone: The antigen is undetermined.

60 Vbeta and 13 Jbeta primers were used in PCR. Some clones are missing from TCRdb's copy, which holds only in-frame ones; the method was immunoSEQ multiplex PCR. The sample carries some 90,000 clones, around 81% recorded once. The donors, nominally healthy at sampling, likely had unrecorded immune exposures. This chain uses TRBV7-2 with TRBJ1-4, with D hard to call. The material sequenced was PBMCs. This TCR was sampled from a young man in good health and CMV-seronegative. For the CDR3, the DNA is TGTGCCAGCAGCTCCCGGGCCAGCGGGTCCTATGAAAAACTGTTTTTT. Its translation: CASSSRASGSYEKLFF.